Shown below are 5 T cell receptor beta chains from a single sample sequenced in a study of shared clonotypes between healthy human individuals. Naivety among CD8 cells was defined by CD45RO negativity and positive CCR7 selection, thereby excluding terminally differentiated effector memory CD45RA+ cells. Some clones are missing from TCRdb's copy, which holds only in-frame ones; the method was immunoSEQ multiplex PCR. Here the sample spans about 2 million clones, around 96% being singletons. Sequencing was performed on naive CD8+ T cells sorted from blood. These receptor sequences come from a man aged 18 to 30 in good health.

CDR3 nucleotide sequence: TGTGCCAGCAGCTTTAGTCCGACTAGGGGGGACATTCAGTACTTC. Encoded protein: CASSFSPTRGDIQYF. This chain uses TRBV7-9 with TRBJ2-4; D may correspond to TRBD1 or TRBD2 (6 bases each). CDR1 and CDR2 from the germline V gene are SEHNR and FQNEAQ (reference sequence). CDR3 length: 15 amino acids. Deletions cut 3 bases from V and 8 bases from J, with 17 bases between.

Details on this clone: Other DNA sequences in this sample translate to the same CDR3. Written as DNA, the CDR3 is TGTGCCAGCAGGGAGGGGGGGAACTATGGCTACACCTTC. Translating gives CASREGGNYGYTF. V gene TRBV27 combines with J gene TRBJ1-2; tentative D call: TRBD1 (6 bases). From germline, CDR1 is MNHEY and CDR2 SMNVEV (reference sequence). Deletions cut 6 bases from V and 2 bases from J, with 10 bases between. The CDR3 length is 13 residues.

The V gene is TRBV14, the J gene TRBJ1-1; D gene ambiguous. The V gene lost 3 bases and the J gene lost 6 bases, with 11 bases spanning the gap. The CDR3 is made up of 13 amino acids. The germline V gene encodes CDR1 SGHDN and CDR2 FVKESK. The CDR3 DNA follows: TGTGCCAGCAGCCAGGAGAATGGGGCTGAAGCTTTCTTT. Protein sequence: CASSQENGAEAFF. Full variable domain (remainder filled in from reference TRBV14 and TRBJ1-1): EAGVTQFPSHSVIEKGQTVTLRCDPISGHDNLYWYRRVMGKEIKFLLHFVKESKQDESGMPNNRFLAERTGGTYSTLKVQPAELEDSGVYFCASSQENGAEAFFGQGTRLTVV.

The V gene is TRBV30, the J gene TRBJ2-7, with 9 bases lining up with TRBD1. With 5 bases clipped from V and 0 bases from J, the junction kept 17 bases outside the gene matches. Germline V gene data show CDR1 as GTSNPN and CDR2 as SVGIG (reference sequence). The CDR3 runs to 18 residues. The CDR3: CAWSPDRGPPPLSYEQYF. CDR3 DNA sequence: TGTGCCTGGTCCCCGGACAGGGGTCCCCCTCCCCTCTCCTACGAGCAGTACTTC.

The CDR3 sequence: CASSSPFYEQYF. Written as DNA, the CDR3 is TGTGCCAGCAGCTCCCCATTCTACGAGCAGTACTTC. The chain combines TRBV27 with TRBJ2-7; D unresolved. Germline-derived CDR1 and CDR2 are MNHEY and SMNVEV (reference sequence). Trimming removed 6 bases from V and 3 bases from J, with 9 bases in between. The CDR3 has 12 amino acids.